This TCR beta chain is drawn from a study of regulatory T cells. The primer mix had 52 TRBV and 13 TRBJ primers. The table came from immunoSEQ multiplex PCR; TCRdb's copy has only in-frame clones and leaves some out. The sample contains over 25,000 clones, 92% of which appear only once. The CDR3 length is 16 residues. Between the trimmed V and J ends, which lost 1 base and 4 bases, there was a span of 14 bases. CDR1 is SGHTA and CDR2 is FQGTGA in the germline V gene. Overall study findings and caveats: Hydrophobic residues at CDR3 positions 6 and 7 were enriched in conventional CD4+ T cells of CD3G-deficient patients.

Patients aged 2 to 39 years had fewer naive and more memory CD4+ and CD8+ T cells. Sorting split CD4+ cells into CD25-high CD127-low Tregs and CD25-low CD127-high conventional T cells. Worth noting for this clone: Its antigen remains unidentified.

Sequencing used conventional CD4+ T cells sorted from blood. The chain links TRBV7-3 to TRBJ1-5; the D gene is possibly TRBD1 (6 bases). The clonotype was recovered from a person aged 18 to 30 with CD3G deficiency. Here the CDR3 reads CASSLSGHRVNQPQHF. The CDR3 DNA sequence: TGTGCCAGCAGCTTAAGTGGTCACAGGGTAAATCAGCCCCAGCATTTT.